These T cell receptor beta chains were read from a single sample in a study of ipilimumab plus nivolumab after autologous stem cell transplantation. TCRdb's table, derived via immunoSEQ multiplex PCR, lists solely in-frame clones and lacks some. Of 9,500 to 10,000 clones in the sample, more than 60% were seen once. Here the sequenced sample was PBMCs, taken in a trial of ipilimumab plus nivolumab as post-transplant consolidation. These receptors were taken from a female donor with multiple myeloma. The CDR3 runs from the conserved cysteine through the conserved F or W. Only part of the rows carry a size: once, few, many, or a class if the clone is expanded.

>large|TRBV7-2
CASSLGWGAEQYF
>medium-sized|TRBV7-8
CASSPSGPLLHTF
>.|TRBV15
CATSRRTSGTYNEQFF
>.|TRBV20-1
CSSSRYEQYF
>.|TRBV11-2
CASSVSSNQPQHF
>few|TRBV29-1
CSGIARGSAEAFF
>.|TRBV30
CAWDRGLDDTEAFF
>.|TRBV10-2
CASSENRDSGGTEAFF
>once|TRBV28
CASSLEGGVDEQYF
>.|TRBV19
CASSSGAGLPEKLFF
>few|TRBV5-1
CASAQGPGDYEQYF
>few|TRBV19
CASRRDRESYGYTF
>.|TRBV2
CASSPGTLGYEQYF
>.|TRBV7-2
CASSLSTGRSGANVLTF
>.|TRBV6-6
CATKLEGVYYGYTF
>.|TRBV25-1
CASSENGRVGIQYF
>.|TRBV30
CAWSVPGGYEQYF
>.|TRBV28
CASRGTIYRNEQFF
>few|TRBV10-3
CAISEGWHEQYF
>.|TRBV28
CASSFGRSYGYTF
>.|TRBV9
CASSPTVGLYEQYF
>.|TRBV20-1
CSDVVAGVLYF
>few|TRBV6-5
CASSYGTASYEQYF
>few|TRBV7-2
CASSLGLAGGAYEQYF
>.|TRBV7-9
CASSLASENEQYF
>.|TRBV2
CASLQGSYNEQFF
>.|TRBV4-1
CASSPGSSGSFSDTQYF
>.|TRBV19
CASSIAGGQDTQYF
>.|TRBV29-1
CSVDMGAGGAQYF
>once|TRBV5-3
CASSLNAGYEQYF
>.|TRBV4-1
CASSPSGAEQFF
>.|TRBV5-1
CASIGTDSYEQYF
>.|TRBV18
CASSSGQGAYEQYF
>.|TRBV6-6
CASSPLTGGKTQYF
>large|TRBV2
CASSELSYEQYF
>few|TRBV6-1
CASSQDRFPYEQYF
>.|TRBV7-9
CASSLTTGDNEQFF
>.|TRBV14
CASSHYREGLGNEQFF
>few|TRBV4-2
CASSQWTLRYEQYF
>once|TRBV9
CASSVATSGGEQFF
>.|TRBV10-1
CASSERGLAGDTQYF
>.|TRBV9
CASSEGPFGYQETQYF
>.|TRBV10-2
CASTEVPYNEQFF